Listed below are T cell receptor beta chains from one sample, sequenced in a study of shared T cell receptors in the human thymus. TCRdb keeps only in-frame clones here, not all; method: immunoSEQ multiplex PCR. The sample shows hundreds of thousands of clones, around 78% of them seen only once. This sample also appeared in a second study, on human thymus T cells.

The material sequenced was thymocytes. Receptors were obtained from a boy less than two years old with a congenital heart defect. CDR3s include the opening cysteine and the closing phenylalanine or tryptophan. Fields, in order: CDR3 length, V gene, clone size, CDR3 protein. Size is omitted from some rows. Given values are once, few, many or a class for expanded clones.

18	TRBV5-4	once	CASSVRAGGYSSTDTQYF
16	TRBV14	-	CASSQEGQGIPDTQYF
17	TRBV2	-	CASKRRASGVSSYEQYF
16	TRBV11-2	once	CASSSRKASRYYEQYF
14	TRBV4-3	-	CASSPLAGAYEQYF
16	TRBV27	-	CASSLVPGVGDSPLHF
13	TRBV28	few	CASSRSSYNEQFF
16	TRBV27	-	CASSLVGASRGDIQYF
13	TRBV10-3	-	CAITGGPTDTQYF
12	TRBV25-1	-	CAVQGPNYGYTF
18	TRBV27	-	CASRSRDYPPGGKNIQYF
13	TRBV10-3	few	CAISSGGVDEAFF
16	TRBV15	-	CATSRGGVADYNEQFF
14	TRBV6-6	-	CASSPPGGGEKLFF
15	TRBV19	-	CASSLRTGNSYEQYF
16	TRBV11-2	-	CASSERTGPDFYEQYF
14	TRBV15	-	CATSSLGLPYEQYF
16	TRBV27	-	CASSLGGQGGHYGYTF
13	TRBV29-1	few	CSVPGQGATEAFF
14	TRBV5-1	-	CASSLERETHEQYF
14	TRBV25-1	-	CASKNLAGANVLTF
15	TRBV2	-	CASSRRLNTSYEQYF
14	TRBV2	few	CASRDSGSSYEQYF
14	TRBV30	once	CALQREGLNNEQFF
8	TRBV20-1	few	CSASPQYF
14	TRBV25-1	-	CASLRTGTNEKLFF
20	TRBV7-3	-	CASSPGGTGRALSGANVLTF